Below are 32 T cell receptor beta chains sequenced from a single sample in a study of cytomegalovirus exposure and HLA in healthy donors. Vbeta (60) and Jbeta (13) primers were used in the PCR. The table came from immunoSEQ multiplex PCR; TCRdb's copy has only in-frame clones and leaves some out. The data show 70,000 or so clones, roughly 88% seen once. The sequencing input was PBMCs. Source of these receptors: a woman under 40 in good health and CMV-seronegative.

This rearrangement joins TRBV6-4 to TRBJ2-1, with 8 bases fitting TRBD2. CDR1 MRHNA and CDR2 SNTAGT come from the germline V gene. V was pared by 2 bases and J by 3 bases, with 3 bases of the junction left unmatched. The CDR3 totals 15 residues. The CDR3 reads CASSDTSGGYNEQFF. CDR3 nucleotide sequence: TGTGCCAGCAGTGACACTAGCGGCGGCTACAATGAGCAGTTCTTC.

This chain connects TRBV11-2 to TRBJ2-3; 11 nucleotides match TRBD2. The ends lost 5 bases at V and 7 bases at J; junction bases unmatched: 8. The V gene's germline CDR1 is SGHAT and CDR2 FQNNGV. The CDR3 runs 15 residues. CDR3 sequence: CASSPLAGAANTQYF. The CDR3 DNA sequence: TGTGCCAGCAGCCCACTAGCGGGAGCCGCGAATACGCAGTATTTT.

The chain has TRBV10-3 and TRBJ1-1; TRBD1 matches at 8 bases. Trimming cost V 4 bases and J 1 base; bases outside gene matches: 5. The CDR3 runs to 15 residues. Germline-derived CDR1 and CDR2 are ENHRY and SYGVKD. CDR3 coding DNA: TGTGCCATCAGTGGAAATGGACAGGGGAACACTGAAGCTTTCTTT. Protein sequence: CAISGNGQGNTEAFF.

This chain uses TRBV6-5 with TRBJ1-1, with 7 nucleotides matching TRBD1. The CDR3 is 15 amino acids. Germline assignment: CDR1 MNHEY and CDR2 SVGAGI. J gave up 1 base and V 5 bases, and 7 bases lay outside the gene matches. The DNA of the CDR3 is TGTGCCAGCAGTCACACAGGGGCGACGAACACTGAAGCTTTCTTT. It yields the protein CASSHTGATNTEAFF.

The genes are TRBV28 and TRBJ2-7; 8 bases fit TRBD1. This CDR3 is built from 14 residues. J gave up 1 base and V 5 bases, and 4 bases lay outside the gene matches. Germline V CDR1 and CDR2: MDHEN, SYDVKM. CDR3 amino acids: CASSTGQESYEQYF. In DNA form, the CDR3 reads TGTGCCAGCAGTACGGGACAGGAGTCCTACGAGCAGTACTTC.

The sample holds a few counts of this clone. V gene TRBV5-5 combines with J gene TRBJ2-5, with 14 positions matching TRBD2. V lost 0 bases and J lost 6; bases outside the gene matches: 7. Germline CDR1 SGHKS, CDR2 YYEKEE (reference sequence). The CDR3 totals 17 residues. CDR3 protein: CASSLGLAGGLGKTQYF. The CDR3 DNA follows: TGTGCCAGCAGCTTGGGACTAGCGGGAGGGCTAGGGAAGACCCAGTACTTC. Combining the CDR3 with reference TRBV5-5 and TRBJ2-5 gives the whole variable domain DAGVTQSPTHLIKTRGQQVTLRCSPISGHKSVSWYQQVLGQGPQFIFQYYEKEERGRGNFPDRFSARQFPNYSSELNVNALLLGDSALYLCASSLGLAGGLGKTQYFGPGTRLLVL.

This chain uses TRBV7-6 with TRBJ2-2; TRBD2 agrees at 13 bases. Germline-derived CDR1 and CDR2 are SGHVS and FNYEAQ. The CDR3 spans 17 residues. The J segment lost 7 bases and the V segment lost 3 bases, leaving 8 bases of the junction unmatched. The CDR3 loop reads CASSFPPGLAGRGELFF. CDR3 DNA: TGTGCCAGCAGCTTTCCCCCGGGACTAGCGGGACGCGGGGAGCTGTTTTTT.

This clone showed up just once. The gene calls are TRBV28 and TRBJ1-2, with 7 nucleotides matching TRBD1. J lost 4 bases, V lost 5 bases, and 7 bases had no gene match. CDR3 length: 14 residues. From germline, CDR1 is MDHEN and CDR2 SYDVKM. The DNA of the CDR3 is TGTGCCAGCAGTCCTTACAGGGACAGCTATGGCTACACCTTC. This translates into CASSPYRDSYGYTF.

This clone was picked up a small number of times. V usage is TRBV19 and J usage is TRBJ2-2; a possible D gene is TRBD2 (5 bases). The V and J ends lost 4 bases and 8 bases respectively, with 14 bases between them. CDR1 and CDR2 (germline): LNHDA, SQIVND (reference sequence). This CDR3 has 14 residues. The DNA for the CDR3 is TGTGCCAGTAGTACAGGACTCCTTTTGGGGGAGCTGTTTTTT. Amino acid sequence: CASSTGLLLGELFF.

This chain joins TRBV4-3 and TRBJ2-3; 7 bases agree with TRBD2. Trimming removed 0 bases from V and 0 bases from J; junction bases left unmatched: 12. CDR1 and CDR2 from the germline V gene are LGHNA and YSLEER. CDR3 length: 19 residues. The CDR3 loop reads CASSQDLGGSGWSTDTQYF. CDR3 bases: TGCGCCAGCAGCCAAGATCTGGGCGGTAGCGGGTGGAGCACAGATACGCAGTATTTT.

The chain recombines TRBV2 with TRBJ1-2; 10 bases line up with TRBD1. Germline trimming cut 6 bases from V and 4 bases from J; bases unmatched to any gene: 2. Looked up from germline, CDR1 is SNHLY and CDR2 is FYNNEI. The CDR3 is 13 residues long. CDR3 DNA sequence: TGTGCCAGCAGGTGGACAGGGGGCTATGGCTACACCTTC. Protein product: CASRWTGGYGYTF. Drawing the rest from reference TRBV2 and TRBJ1-2, the complete variable domain is EPEVTQTPSHQVTQMGQEVILRCVPISNHLYFYWYRQILGQKVEFLVSFYNNEISEKSEIFDDQFSVERPDGSNFTLKIRSTKLEDSAMYFCASRWTGGYGYTFGSGTRLTVV.

This chain joins TRBV19 and TRBJ2-7; TRBD1 agrees at 9 bases. CDR3 length equals 17 residues. The germline V gene has CDR1 LNHDA and CDR2 SQIVND (reference sequence). The ends lost 6 bases at V and 0 bases at J; junction bases unmatched: 12. The CDR3 DNA sequence: TGTGCCAGTAGGGGACAGGGAACGTTCGGCCTCTCCTACGAGCAGTACTTC. Amino acids: CASRGQGTFGLSYEQYF.

The V and J genes are TRBV4-1 and TRBJ2-3; TRBD2 matches at 7 bases. The V gene end was trimmed by 0 bases and the J gene end by 3 bases; junction bases not matched to a gene: 12. From germline, CDR1 is MGHRA and CDR2 YSYEKL. The CDR3 is 18 residues long. CDR3 DNA sequence: TGCGCCAGCAGCCAAGATCTTAATGGGGTGGGGGGGACAGATACGCAGTATTTT. As protein: CASSQDLNGVGGTDTQYF.

The V call is TRBV6-4, the J call TRBJ2-1; 7 bases line up with TRBD2. This CDR3 is built from 15 residues. J lost 5 bases, V lost 2 bases, and 6 bases had no gene match. CDR1 and CDR2 (germline): MRHNA, SNTAGT. The CDR3 sequence is CASSDGSGKDNEQFF. The CDR3 DNA reads TGTGCCAGCAGTGACGGGAGCGGGAAAGACAATGAGCAGTTCTTC.

The gene calls are TRBV19 and TRBJ2-5, with TRBD1 as a possible D gene (5 bases). With 3 bases removed from V and 2 bases from J, the gap between germline ends came to 10 bases. Germline assignment: CDR1 LNHDA and CDR2 SQIVND (reference sequence). CDR3 length: 14 amino acids. The CDR3 loop is CASSIGRVQETQYF. The CDR3 coding sequence is TGTGCCAGTAGTATCGGCAGGGTTCAAGAGACCCAGTACTTC.

The chain has TRBV13 and TRBJ2-1; maybe TRBD2 (6 bases). This CDR3 region has 17 residues. The V gene lost 5 bases and the J gene lost 4 bases, with 21 bases spanning the gap. Per the germline V gene, CDR1 is PRHDT and CDR2 is FYEKMQ (reference sequence). The CDR3, as DNA: TGTGCCAGCAGCACAAGACGGGACTCCCTTTTATACAATGAGCAGTTCTTC. This translates into CASSTRRDSLLYNEQFF.

The sample holds a few counts of this clone. This chain uses TRBV6-5 with TRBJ2-7; 11 bases align to TRBD2. The V gene end was trimmed by 5 bases and the J gene end by 5 bases; junction bases not matched to a gene: 8. Germline CDR1 and CDR2: MNHEY and SVGAGI. The length of the CDR3 is 15 residues. The CDR3 nucleotides read TGTGCCAGCAGTCCCTTTCTAGCGGGAGGACACGAGCAGTACTTC. This sequence encodes CASSPFLAGGHEQYF.

The rearrangement links TRBV15 to TRBJ2-2; D remains unclear. CDR3 length: 14 amino acids. CDR1 is LNHNV, CDR2 YYDKDF, per germline (reference sequence). The V and J ends lost 0 bases and 3 bases respectively, with 5 bases between them. CDR3 amino acids: CATSRDQDTGELFF. The CDR3 DNA is TGTGCCACCAGCAGAGACCAGGACACCGGGGAGCTGTTTTTT.

This chain connects TRBV7-6 to TRBJ2-3; 9 bases are a match to TRBD1. Germline trimming cut 4 bases from V and 4 bases from J; bases unmatched to any gene: 6. This CDR3 spans 15 amino acids. Looked up from germline, CDR1 is SGHVS and CDR2 is FNYEAQ. The CDR3 reads CASSSQGAMADTQYF. CDR3 coding DNA: TGTGCCAGCAGCTCACAGGGGGCTATGGCAGATACGCAGTATTTT.

The chain couples TRBV19 to TRBJ1-5; 10 nucleotides match TRBD1. The germline V gene encodes CDR1 LNHDA and CDR2 SQIVND (reference sequence). J gave up 3 bases and V 7 bases, and 9 bases lay outside the gene matches. The CDR3 sequence is 16 residues long. CDR3 bases: TGTGCCAGTACTTCCGGGACAGGGGTAGTCAATCAGCCCCAGCATTTT. As protein: CASTSGTGVVNQPQHF.

The chain links TRBV6-1 to TRBJ1-2; 9 positions agree with TRBD1. Losses at the gene ends were 3 bases for V and 7 bases for J; bases not matched to a gene: 3. Germline-derived CDR1 and CDR2 are MNHNS and SASEGT. The CDR3 loop spans 13 amino acids. The CDR3 nucleotides are TGTGCCAGCAGTGAGCGGGACAGGGCTGGCTACACCTTC. Its translation: CASSERDRAGYTF.

This clone was seen a few times. V is TRBV9 and J is TRBJ1-4; D remains ambiguous. The CDR3 runs 15 residues. Germline CDR1 SGDLS, CDR2 YYNGEE. V was clipped by 0 bases and J by 5 bases, with 11 bases between them. CDR3 region: CASSVAGRENEKLFF. CDR3 in DNA: TGTGCCAGCAGCGTAGCCGGGCGGGAGAATGAAAAACTGTTTTTT.

V and J are TRBV2 and TRBJ2-7; perhaps TRBD2 as D (5 bases). The CDR3 has 13 amino acids. CDR1 and CDR2 from the germline V gene are SNHLY and FYNNEI. Trimming pared 6 bases from V and 9 bases from J, leaving 18 bases between. CDR3 sequence (DNA): TGTGCCAGCAGGGGGAGCTCAGGTTTATCGCAGTACTTC. Translation gives CASRGSSGLSQYF.

This chain connects TRBV7-2 to TRBJ2-7, with D perhaps matching TRBD2 (6 bases). There are 13 residues in the CDR3. The V gene's germline CDR1 is SGHTA and CDR2 FQGNSA. V was trimmed by 5 bases and J by 2 bases, leaving 10 bases between them. CDR3 bases: TGTGCCAGCAGCGCCTGGAGGGCCTACGAGCAGTACTTC. Translating gives CASSAWRAYEQYF.

The chain is built from TRBV5-6 and TRBJ2-5; 7 nucleotides align to TRBD2. The length of the CDR3 is 14 residues. Trimming removed 0 bases from V and 5 bases from J; junction bases left unmatched: 4. Germline CDR1 SGHDT, CDR2 YYEEEE. The CDR3 spells CASSLVGREETQYF. In DNA, the CDR3 is TGTGCCAGCAGCTTGGTTGGGCGGGAGGAGACCCAGTACTTC.

The V and J genes are TRBV27 and TRBJ2-1, with 8 bases aligning to TRBD2. V was pared by 7 bases and J by 1 base, with 12 bases of the junction left unmatched. CDR3 size: 17 residues. In germline, CDR1 is MNHEY, CDR2 SMNVEV (reference sequence). The CDR3 protein is CASTRDGGRWSYNEQFF. Here the CDR3 DNA reads TGTGCCAGCACCAGGGACGGCGGGAGGTGGTCCTACAATGAGCAGTTCTTC.

This clone was seen once. The chain is built from TRBV27 and TRBJ2-1, with 7 bases fitting TRBD2. The CDR3 contains 13 residues. Trimming cost V 8 bases and J 5 bases; bases outside gene matches: 6. Germline lookup yields CDR1 MNHEY and CDR2 SMNVEV (reference sequence). The CDR3 DNA reads as TGTGCCAGCCGGGACTACCCCCACAATGAGCAGTTCTTC. It encodes CASRDYPHNEQFF.

The chain recombines TRBV7-9 with TRBJ2-1, with 10 bases identical to TRBD2. V lost 4 bases and J lost 4; bases outside the gene matches: 7. The V gene's germline CDR1 is SEHNR and CDR2 FQNEAQ (reference sequence). The CDR3 is made up of 16 amino acids. The CDR3 region is CASSSSGTSVYNEQFF. For the CDR3, the DNA is TGTGCCAGCAGCTCCTCCGGGACTAGCGTGTACAATGAGCAGTTCTTC.

This clone was seen only a few times. The chain joins TRBV7-9 to TRBJ2-2; tentative D call: TRBD2 (7 bases). Germline V CDR1 and CDR2: SEHNR, FQNEAQ (reference sequence). The CDR3 covers 16 residues. Trimming shortened V by 2 bases and J by 4 bases, and 14 bases separated the two germline ends. The CDR3 DNA is TGTGCCAGCAGCTTAAAGGGAGGGGGTACCACCGGGGAGCTGTTTTTT. It encodes CASSLKGGGTTGELFF.

This clone was recorded only once. The V gene is TRBV6-4, the J gene TRBJ1-4; D remains ambiguous. Between the trimmed V and J ends, which lost 7 bases and 7 bases, there was a span of 22 bases. CDR1 MRHNA and CDR2 SNTAGT come from the germline V gene. The CDR3 length is 16 residues. The chain's CDR3 is CASMTTVPRVGEKLFF. CDR3 DNA: TGTGCCAGCATGACCACAGTCCCGCGGGTCGGTGAAAAACTGTTTTTT.

The CDR3 here is CASSEGTGATDTQYF. The CDR3 region has the DNA TGTGCCAGCAGTGAGGGGACAGGGGCCACAGATACGCAGTATTTT. This rearrangement joins TRBV2 to TRBJ2-3, with 10 bases identical to TRBD1. The CDR3 length is 15 residues. The junction had 2 bases not matched to a gene; V was cut back by 3 bases and J by 2 bases. CDR1 SNHLY and CDR2 FYNNEI come from the germline V gene.

The V gene is TRBV7-6, the J gene TRBJ2-3; TRBD1 matches at 11 bases. CDR3 length: 15 amino acids. V was pared by 5 bases and J by 2 bases, with 3 bases of the junction left unmatched. The germline gives CDR1 SGHVS, CDR2 FNYEAQ. The CDR3 loop is CASSRTGGSTDTQYF. The CDR3 nucleotides are TGTGCCAGCAGCCGGACAGGGGGCTCCACAGATACGCAGTATTTT.